This T cell receptor beta chain was found in a study of cytomegalovirus exposure and HLA in healthy donors (dated by TCRdb to 2016 to 2017). Context from the whole study: The 550 to 750 repertoires of the first cohort and the roughly 120 validation repertoires were produced on the same platform, according to a later analysis. The study aimed to test whether cataloging public T cell receptors could reveal signatures of past pathogen exposure. Besides the first cohort of hundreds of subjects, a separate validation cohort made up of around 120 different subjects was used. To predict cytomegalovirus infection status, the study combined high-throughput TCR immunosequencing, statistical association of individual TCRs with disease status, and machine learning. On the study overall, not on this receptor specifically: A later analysis found that TCRs clustered in the first cohort also tended to co-occur in the 100 to 150 validation repertoires, with roughly 95% of cluster scores above 0. The classifier was reported to diagnose cytomegalovirus status with high specificity and sensitivity in both the original and validation cohorts. A few of the identified cytomegalovirus-associated TCR beta chains were confirmed in vitro to be specific for cytomegalovirus antigens. The authors suggested that the approach could potentially be extended to other disease states and immunological phenotypes. A later analysis had no HLA typing for the validation cohort, so co-occurrence there was scored across all 130 or so repertoires. Most TCR sequences were seen in very few donors, while some public TCRs were found in many individuals. The study gave a list of 150 to 200 TCR beta chains associated with cytomegalovirus.

Preparation of the library involved the immunoSEQ multiplex PCR assay. On the authors' methods: To diagnose cytomegalovirus status from the catalog of TCR beta chain sequences, a statistical classification framework was built. This immuneACCESS table, as held by TCRdb, lists in-frame sequences with V and J called but not all clones. Of the missing ones, under half trace to an unresolved V gene in checked studies; the others have no known cause. That table is the source of V, J and clone size, and D and trimming were worked out from the DNA. The sample has about 65,000 clones on record, 92% of them singletons. Of the sample, 1.3% falls within the top ten clones. As concerns this clone: Its binding antigen is unknown. There are no base qualities to consult, and no much larger clone falls within one base.

Donors formed part of the validation cohort, which comprised 120 subjects and was distinct from the first cohort of several hundred subjects. This receptor was taken from a woman aged 18-35 years in good health and CMV-seronegative. Material for sequencing was PBMCs.

The CDR3 region has the sequence CASSAGAGTGSREAFF. The DNA sequence reads TGTGCCAGCAGTGCAGGGGCCGGGACAGGGAGCCGTGAAGCTTTCTTT. The sequence joins TRBV28 to TRBJ1-1; TRBD1 matches 9 bases in the middle. The CDR3 sequence holds 16 residues, the cysteine and phenylalanine included. The only DNA kept is the CDR3, 48 bases in frame from the first base. Here V drops 5 bases and J drops 7 bases, and the junction holds 14 bases not matched to any gene. CDR1 and CDR2, per the germline V gene, are MDHEN and SYDVKM.